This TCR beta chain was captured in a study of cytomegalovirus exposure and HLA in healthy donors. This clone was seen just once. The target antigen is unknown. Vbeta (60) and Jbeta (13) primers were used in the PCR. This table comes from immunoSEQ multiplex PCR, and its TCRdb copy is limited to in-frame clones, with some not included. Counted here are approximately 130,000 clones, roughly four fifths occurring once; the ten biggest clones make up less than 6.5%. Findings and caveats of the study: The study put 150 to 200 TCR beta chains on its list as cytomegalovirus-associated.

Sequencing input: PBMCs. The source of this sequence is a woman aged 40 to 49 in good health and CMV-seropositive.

CDR3 coding DNA: TGTGCCAGCAGGGCAGGGGGCACTGAAGCTTTCTTT. Its translation: CASRAGGTEAFF. This chain joins TRBV27 and TRBJ1-1; 7 bases agree with TRBD1. CDR3 length equals 12 residues. Germline V gives CDR1 MNHEY, CDR2 SMNVEV (reference sequence). V lost 6 bases to trimming and J lost 4 bases; unmatched junction nucleotides: 2.